This T cell receptor (beta chain) was recovered during a study of T cell changes during pregnancy in multiple sclerosis (dated by TCRdb to between 2019 and 2020). With respect to the entire study: The study looked at changes in the T cell repertoire across pregnancy in women with multiple sclerosis.

The germline V gene (reference sequence) provides CDR1 LNHNV and CDR2 YYDKDF. The V end gives up 6 bases and the J end 0 bases, leaving 4 bases in the junction not matched to a gene. The cysteine opens and the phenylalanine closes a CDR3 of 14 amino acids. CDR3 DNA only is kept here, 42 bases in frame from base 1. Receptor amplification or capture employed the immunoSEQ multiplex PCR assay. In TCRdb, the immuneACCESS table is reduced to in-frame sequences with V and J assigned. These tables do not hold every clone; where another copy was compared, an unresolved V gene accounts for under half, and the others remain unexplained. In this sample the table shows about 87,000 clones, 85% to 95% of which occur a single time. The ten largest make up around 1.4% of the sample. Comments on this clone: This clone's antigen is unknown. Base qualities are not recorded, but no much larger clone differs from it by a single base.

This TCR came from a female donor in good health, enrolled as a control in a pregnancy study. The V gene is TRBV15 and the J gene is TRBJ2-7, with 8 bases matching TRBD2. The sample was peripheral blood, taken in the third trimester of pregnancy. The CDR3 protein sequence reads: CATRVSGSSYEQYF. The bases read TGTGCCACCAGGGTAAGCGGGAGCTCCTACGAGCAGTACTTC.